A single sample gave rise to the 22 T cell receptor beta chains below, sequenced in a study of blood T cell repertoires in COVID-19. The assay was immunoSEQ multiplex PCR, and TCRdb's table has in-frame clones only and misses some. The sample lists 200,000 or so clones; 80% to 90% were seen once. The sample was PBMCs or T cells enriched from blood (not recorded which). All receptors come from a woman between 18 and 30 years old who had recovered from COVID-19.

This clone appeared a few times. The V gene is TRBV6-1, the J gene TRBJ2-5; TRBD2 matches 9 bases. The CDR3 totals 17 residues. The V gene's germline CDR1 is MNHNS and CDR2 SASEGT. The trim removed 0 bases at V and 5 bases at J, leaving 10 bases unmatched. The CDR3 region has the DNA TGTGCCAGCAGTGAAGCTGCGGGGGGGGGCACCCGCGAGACCCAGTACTTC. Residues: CASSEAAGGGTRETQYF.

The chain carries TRBV5-1 and TRBJ2-1; 12 bases align to TRBD1. This CDR3 has 19 amino acids. The germline gives CDR1 SGHRS, CDR2 YFSETQ. V gave up 7 bases and J gave up 7 bases; unmatched junction bases: 21. DNA of the CDR3: TGCGCCAGCCGGAACCCCTCGGGACAGGGGGCGCGGGTTGGGAATGAGCAGTTCTTC. This gives the protein CASRNPSGQGARVGNEQFF. Combining the CDR3 with reference TRBV5-1 and TRBJ2-1 gives the whole variable domain KAGVTQTPRYLIKTRGQQVTLSCSPISGHRSVSWYQQTPGQGLQFLFEYFSETQRNKGNFPGRFSGRQFSNSRSEMNVSTLELGDSALYLCASRNPSGQGARVGNEQFFGPGTRLTVL.

The J gene is TRBJ2-7, the V gene TRBV12-1; the table's D call TRBD2 went unverified against the DNA. TRBV12-1 is designated a pseudogene. CDR3 length: 15 residues. CDR3 DNA: TGTGCCAGCAGCTCTTACCCCGGGTCTACCTACGAGCAGTACTTC. This codes for CASSSYPGSTYEQYF.

The gene calls are TRBV5-4 and TRBJ2-5, with 11 positions matching TRBD1. The CDR3 loop spans 17 amino acids. The J segment lost 5 bases and the V segment lost 0 bases, leaving 9 bases of the junction unmatched. Germline assignment: CDR1 SGHNT and CDR2 YYREEE (reference sequence). This chain's CDR3 is CASSLELGQGGVETQYF. Here the CDR3 DNA reads TGTGCCAGCAGCTTGGAGTTGGGACAGGGGGGAGTGGAGACCCAGTACTTC.

J is TRBJ2-5 and V is TRBV5-6; possible D gene TRBD1, 5 bases. There are 14 residues in the CDR3. Germline V gene data show CDR1 as SGHDT and CDR2 as YYEEEE. The ends were cut back, 0 bases at V and 4 bases at J, with 10 bases in the middle. The CDR3 sequence: CASSLAGWGETQYF. CDR3 nucleotides: TGTGCCAGCAGCTTGGCAGGGTGGGGAGAGACCCAGTACTTC.

V usage is TRBV28 and J usage is TRBJ1-2; no clear D gene. V was trimmed by 5 bases and J by 4 bases, leaving 17 bases between them. CDR1 and CDR2 from the germline V gene are MDHEN and SYDVKM. The CDR3 consists of 15 residues. Here the CDR3 reads CASSPPSAGVYGYTF. For the CDR3, the DNA is TGTGCCAGCAGTCCCCCTTCGGCGGGCGTCTATGGCTACACCTTC.

The chain uses TRBV3-1 (or the pseudogene TRBV3-2) and TRBJ1-3; TRBD1 matches 7 bases. V shed 4 bases and J 2 bases; nucleotides not matched to a gene: 5. CDR1 and CDR2 from the germline V gene are LGHDT and YNNKEL (reference sequence). CDR3 length: 15 amino acids. The CDR3, as DNA: TGTGCCAGCAGCCGAGACAGGGTTCCTGGAAACACCATATATTTT. Translating gives CASSRDRVPGNTIYF.

The chain combines TRBV7-3 with TRBJ2-5; TRBD2 aligns across 7 bases. This CDR3 comprises 13 residues. CDR1 SGHTA and CDR2 FQGTGA come from the germline V gene. V lost 3 bases to trimming and J lost 3 bases; unmatched junction nucleotides: 1. In DNA form, the CDR3 reads TGTGCCAGCAGCTTTCTAGCGGAAGAGACCCAGTACTTC. Translation: CASSFLAEETQYF. The variable domain in full, with the rest retrieved from reference TRBV7-3 and TRBJ2-5, is GAGVSQTPSNKVTEKGKYVELRCDPISGHTALYWYRQSLGQGPEFLIYFQGTGAADDSGLPNDRFFAVRPEGSVSTLKIQRTERGDSAVYLCASSFLAEETQYFGPGTRLLVL.

This clone occurred once. The chain is built from TRBV7-9 and TRBJ2-7, with TRBD1 as a possible D gene (5 bases). CDR3 length: 14 residues. Trimming took 3 bases from V and 5 from J, leaving 14 bases between them. Germline V gene data show CDR1 as SEHNR and CDR2 as FQNEAQ (reference sequence). CDR3 region: CASSFAKTVNEQYF. As DNA, the CDR3 is TGTGCCAGCAGCTTTGCCAAGACAGTAAACGAGCAGTACTTC.

The V gene is TRBV30, the J gene TRBJ1-6, with D uncertain. Germline CDR1 and CDR2: GTSNPN and SVGIG (reference sequence). CDR3 length: 14 residues. Trimming took 0 bases from V and 6 from J, leaving 9 bases between them. The CDR3 sequence: CAWSVSVFNSPLHF. Here the CDR3 DNA reads TGTGCCTGGAGTGTTTCTGTGTTTAATTCACCCCTCCACTTT.

The chain links TRBV28 to TRBJ2-1; D remains ambiguous. The CDR3 has 14 residues. The germline V and J ends were trimmed by 2 bases and 8 bases, with 13 bases remaining between them. The germline gives CDR1 MDHEN, CDR2 SYDVKM. DNA of the CDR3: TGTGCCAGCAGTTTAAACCCGGCAGGCCATGAGCAGTTCTTC. It specifies CASSLNPAGHEQFF.

The chain uses TRBV7-8 and TRBJ1-4; D is uncertain. Trimming left V 5 bases short and J 1 base short, with 11 bases between. The CDR3 contains 15 residues. Germline V gives CDR1 SGHVS, CDR2 FQNEAQ. The CDR3 DNA reads as TGTGCCAGCAGCCCTATCGTTGGAACTAATGAAAAACTGTTTTTT. It encodes CASSPIVGTNEKLFF. The whole variable domain, filled in from reference TRBV7-8 and TRBJ1-4, reads GAGVSQSPRYKVAKRGQDVALRCDPISGHVSLFWYQQALGQGPEFLTYFQNEAQLDKSGLPSDRFFAERPEGSVSTLKIQRTQQEDSAVYLCASSPIVGTNEKLFFGSGTQLSVL.

The chain links TRBV7-9 to TRBJ1-1, with D perhaps matching TRBD1 (5 bases). Per the germline V gene, CDR1 is SEHNR and CDR2 is FQNEAQ (reference sequence). Trimming cost V 5 bases and J 3 bases, with 19 bases left between them. The CDR3 contains 16 residues. DNA for the CDR3: TGTGCCAGCAGCCCCCCCCCACTGTTGACAGACACTGAAGCTTTCTTT. This encodes CASSPPPLLTDTEAFF.

The chain carries TRBV19 and TRBJ1-2; 9 nucleotides align to TRBD1. The V segment lost 5 bases and the J segment 5 bases; nucleotides outside the gene matches: 6. CDR3 size: 14 residues. Germline-derived CDR1 and CDR2 are LNHDA and SQIVND (reference sequence). CDR3 DNA: TGTGCCAGTAGTTCACAGGGGGCCCTATATGGCTACACCTTC. This encodes CASSSQGALYGYTF.

The chain links TRBV27 to TRBJ2-1, with TRBD2 matching 14 bases. The CDR3 is 16 amino acids. V shed 6 bases and J 5 bases; nucleotides not matched to a gene: 6. CDR1 is MNHEY, CDR2 SMNVEV, per germline (reference sequence). DNA for the CDR3: TGTGCCAGCAGCCGACTAGCGGGGGGGCGTGACAATGAGCAGTTCTTC. It specifies CASSRLAGGRDNEQFF.

The V gene is TRBV19, the J gene TRBJ2-1; 8 bases fit TRBD2. With V trimmed by 4 bases and J by 6 bases, 5 bases remained unmatched. Germline V gives CDR1 LNHDA, CDR2 SQIVND (reference sequence). This CDR3 spans 14 amino acids. The CDR3 region is CASSNQRGFNEQFF. As DNA, the CDR3 is TGTGCCAGTAGTAATCAGCGGGGGTTCAATGAGCAGTTCTTC.

J is TRBJ1-2 and V is TRBV3-1 (or the pseudogene TRBV3-2); D gene uncertain. With 4 bases removed from V and 8 bases from J, the gap between germline ends came to 14 bases. The germline V gene has CDR1 LGHDT and CDR2 YNNKEL (reference sequence). The CDR3 covers 13 residues. The CDR3 region has the DNA TGTGCCAGCAGCCGCTTCGAGGGTACGGGCTACACCTTC. Translating it yields CASSRFEGTGYTF.

In DNA form, the CDR3 reads TGTGCCAGCAGCCTAGGGGCGCTACGTCCGACAGATACGCAGTATTTT. It specifies CASSLGALRPTDTQYF. J is TRBJ2-3 and V is TRBV7-6; possibly TRBD1 for D (5 bases). The CDR3 is 16 amino acids. Germline assignment: CDR1 SGHVS and CDR2 FNYEAQ. With 5 bases removed from V and 3 bases from J, the gap between germline ends came to 18 bases.

The chain uses TRBV6-1 and TRBJ1-1; a possible D gene is TRBD1 (6 bases). Germline values: CDR1 MNHNS, CDR2 SASEGT. V lost 3 bases and J lost 6, with 17 bases in between. The CDR3 runs 15 residues. CDR3 in amino acids: CASSDSPYRDAEAFF. CDR3 nucleotides: TGTGCCAGCAGTGATTCCCCCTACAGGGACGCTGAAGCTTTCTTT.

This sequence joins TRBV6-5 and TRBJ2-5, with 10 bases lining up with TRBD1. CDR1 and CDR2 (germline): MNHEY, SVGAGI. CDR3 length: 14 amino acids. V shed 8 bases and J 8 bases; nucleotides not matched to a gene: 11. CDR3 DNA: TGTGCCAGCTCCTACTCGGACAGGGGGTTAACCCAGTACTTC. It is translated as CASSYSDRGLTQYF.

This clone showed up just a few times. This chain connects TRBV28 to TRBJ1-2; weak D call: TRBD1 (5 bases). The CDR3 runs to 16 residues. V was pared by 4 bases and J by 8 bases, with 23 bases between. CDR1 and CDR2 (germline): MDHEN, SYDVKM. The CDR3 DNA sequence: TGTGCCAGCAGTTCAACGTCTAACGCCCGACAGAGAGGCTACACCTTC. It yields the protein CASSSTSNARQRGYTF.

The chain combines TRBV5-1 with TRBJ2-7; TRBD2 matches at 7 bases. V was pared by 5 bases and J by 0 bases, with 11 bases of the junction left unmatched. The CDR3 consists of 16 residues. CDR1 SGHRS and CDR2 YFSETQ come from the germline V gene. The CDR3 sequence is CASSLITGTISYEQYF. In DNA form, the CDR3 reads TGCGCCAGCAGTTTGATAACCGGGACTATCTCCTACGAGCAGTACTTC.